This T cell receptor beta chain stems from a study of T cell changes during pregnancy in multiple sclerosis. Generated by immunoSEQ multiplex PCR, the TCRdb table keeps only in-frame clones and is missing some. The sample has more than 70,000 clones, roughly 93% seen once. Germline V gene sequence: CDR1 MNHNS, CDR2 SASEGT. V lost 3 bases, J lost 6 bases, and 12 bases lay in between. This CDR3 has 14 amino acids. This sample comprised peripheral blood, obtained in the second trimester of pregnancy. The source of this sequence is a female donor with multiple sclerosis, enrolled in a pregnancy study. The chain combines TRBV6-1 with TRBJ2-4, with D perhaps matching TRBD2 (7 bases). The CDR3 DNA follows: TGTGCCAGCAGTGACAGGGGAGGGCGAAACATTCAGTACTTC. Encoded protein: CASSDRGGRNIQYF.